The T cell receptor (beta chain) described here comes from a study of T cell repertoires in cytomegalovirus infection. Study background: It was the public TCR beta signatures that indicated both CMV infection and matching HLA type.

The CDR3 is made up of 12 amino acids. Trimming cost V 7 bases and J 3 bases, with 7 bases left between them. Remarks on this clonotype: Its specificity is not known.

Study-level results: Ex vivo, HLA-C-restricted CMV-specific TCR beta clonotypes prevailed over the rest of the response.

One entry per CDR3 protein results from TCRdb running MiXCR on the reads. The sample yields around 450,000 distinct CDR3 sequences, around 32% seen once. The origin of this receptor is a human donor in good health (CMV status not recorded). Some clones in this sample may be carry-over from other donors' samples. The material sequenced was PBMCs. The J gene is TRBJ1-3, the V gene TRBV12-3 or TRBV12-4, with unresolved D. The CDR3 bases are TGTGCCAGCAACCAGCATGGAAACACCATATATTTT. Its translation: CASNQHGNTIYF.